This T cell receptor (beta chain) originates from a study of shared clonotypes between healthy human individuals. Study in general: Used for every donor were three CD4 naive, three CD4 memory, two CD8 naive and one CD8 memory plate.

Clones were read by immunoSEQ multiplex PCR, and TCRdb kept only the in-frame ones, dropping some. The sample holds around 700,000 clones, 72% seen once. The clonotype originates from a woman aged 25 to 39 in good health. Sequenced input: memory CD4+ T cells sorted from blood. Subset: CD45RA-negative fraction.

The CDR3 sequence is CASSDSGGSVTEAFF. The DNA of the CDR3 is TGTGCCAGCAGTGACTCGGGGGGATCGGTCACTGAAGCTTTCTTT. The chain is built from TRBV6-4 and TRBJ1-1; D perhaps matches TRBD1 (5 bases). V lost 0 bases, J lost 4 bases, and 12 bases lay in between. This CDR3 contains 15 residues. Germline-derived CDR1 and CDR2 are MRHNA and SNTAGT.